Each of the 16 T cell receptor beta chains below was sequenced from the same sample in a study of blood T cell repertoires in COVID-19. Using immunoSEQ multiplex PCR, the repertoire was profiled, and TCRdb retains in-frame clones only, with some absent. The sample has 400,000 to 500,000 clones, 70% to 90% seen once. The sample taken for sequencing was PBMCs or T cells enriched from blood (not recorded which). All receptors derive from a woman between 18 and 29 years old who had been exposed to COVID-19.

The rearrangement links TRBV10-1 to TRBJ2-1; 7 nucleotides align to TRBD2. Trimming removed 10 bases from V and 5 bases from J; junction bases left unmatched: 14. Germline CDR1 and CDR2: WNHNN and SYGVQD (reference sequence). The CDR3 consists of 15 residues. The CDR3 bases are TGCGCCACCTTCGCGATGGGAGGGTACCACAATGAGCAGTTCTTC. As protein: CATFAMGGYHNEQFF.

The chain has TRBV6-2 or TRBV6-3 and TRBJ2-7, with TRBD1 matching over 8 bases. The V and J ends lost 2 bases and 0 bases, in that order; junction bases with no gene match: 3. The CDR3 spans 15 residues. The germline CDR1 and CDR2 sequences are MNHEY and SVGEGT. The DNA of the CDR3 is TGTGCCAGCAGTTACGCGACAGGGGCCTCCTACGAGCAGTACTTC. Translated, it gives CASSYATGASYEQYF.

The J gene is TRBJ2-1, the V gene TRBV27; 9 bases fit TRBD2. V shed 5 bases and J 8 bases; nucleotides not matched to a gene: 10. The CDR3 is made up of 15 amino acids. From germline, CDR1 is MNHEY and CDR2 SMNVEV (reference sequence). This chain's CDR3 is CASSLAGLVMDEQFF. The DNA of the CDR3 is TGTGCCAGCAGTCTAGCGGGACTAGTAATGGATGAGCAGTTCTTC.

This clone showed up just once. The CDR3 spells CSVEEPEETQYF. In nucleotides, the CDR3 is TGCAGCGTTGAAGAGCCGGAAGAGACCCAGTACTTC. V and J are TRBV29-1 and TRBJ2-5; D gene uncertain. The CDR3 runs to 12 residues. Trimming stripped 0 bases from V and 3 bases from J, with 5 bases between. CDR1 and CDR2 from the germline V gene are SQVTM and ANQGSEA. Looking up the rest from reference TRBV29-1 and TRBJ2-5 gives the full variable domain: SAVISQKPSRDICQRGTSLTIQCQVDSQVTMMFWYRQQPGQSLTLIATANQGSEATYESGFVIDKFPISRPNLTFSTLTVSNMSPEDSSIYLCSVEEPEETQYFGPGTRLLVL.

The rearrangement uses TRBV30 and TRBJ1-2, with TRBD1 identical over 11 bases. This CDR3 is 15 amino acids long. The V segment lost 4 bases and the J segment 3 bases; nucleotides outside the gene matches: 7. Germline CDR1 is GTSNPN and CDR2 is SVGIG (reference sequence). The CDR3 protein is CAWKGQGGIYYGYTF. As DNA, the CDR3 is TGTGCCTGGAAGGGACAGGGGGGGATTTACTATGGCTACACCTTC.

This chain links TRBV7-2 with TRBJ2-7, with D hard to call. The CDR3 length is 14 residues. V was trimmed by 5 bases and J by 3 bases, leaving 14 bases between them. The germline CDR1 and CDR2 sequences are SGHTA and FQGNSA. The CDR3 DNA is TGTGCCAGCAGCCCTAGTCTTGCCGGCTACGAGCAGTACTTC. It yields the protein CASSPSLAGYEQYF.

The sample holds one count of this clone. This chain links TRBV3-1 (or the pseudogene TRBV3-2) with TRBJ2-4; D unresolved. The V gene lost 7 bases and the J gene lost 0 bases, with 19 bases spanning the gap. This CDR3 contains 17 residues. CDR1 and CDR2 (germline): LGHDT, YNNKEL (reference sequence). CDR3 in DNA: TGTGCCAGCACCCCGAGTGGTGTGTCTTTAGCCAAAAACATTCAGTACTTC. Its translation: CASTPSGVSLAKNIQYF.

The chain joins TRBV10-2 to TRBJ2-7, with TRBD1 matching 7 bases. This CDR3 region has 14 residues. J was trimmed by 4 bases and V by 10 bases; bases with no gene match: 13. The germline V gene has CDR1 WSHSY and CDR2 SAAADI. CDR3 loop: CAILRQGSGYEQYF. CDR3 bases: TGCGCCATTCTTAGACAGGGCTCGGGATACGAGCAGTACTTC.

This chain uses TRBV6-2 or TRBV6-3 with TRBJ1-1; possibly TRBD1 for D (6 bases). The CDR3 spans 16 residues. The ends were cut back, 2 bases at V and 0 bases at J, with 13 bases in the middle. Germline CDR1 and CDR2: MNHEY and SVGEGT. CDR3 in DNA: TGTGCCAGCAGTTACGACTTCCAGGGGTTGAACACTGAAGCTTTCTTT. It yields the protein CASSYDFQGLNTEAFF.

The rearrangement joins TRBV19 to TRBJ1-1; no clear D gene. The CDR3 covers 14 residues. V lost 7 bases to trimming and J lost 6 bases, with 18 bases between them. CDR1 and CDR2 (germline): LNHDA, SQIVND (reference sequence). The CDR3 DNA is TGTGCCAGTATCAAGGTGGGCAGTCCGGCTGAAGCTTTCTTT. Its protein product is CASIKVGSPAEAFF.

This chain joins TRBV10-3 and TRBJ2-7, with 8 bases lining up with TRBD1. From germline, CDR1 is ENHRY and CDR2 SYGVKD. There are 12 residues in the CDR3. Unmatched junction bases numbered 4, after V lost 11 bases and J lost 1 base. The CDR3 sequence is CAARTGSYEQYF. In DNA, the CDR3 is TGTGCCGCGAGGACAGGGTCCTACGAGCAGTACTTC.

The chain has TRBV5-5 and TRBJ1-6, with D maybe TRBD1 (5 bases). Trimming pared 4 bases from V and 3 bases from J, leaving 8 bases between. Germline V gene lookup returns CDR1 SGHKS and CDR2 YYEKEE (reference sequence). The CDR3 length is 14 residues. CDR3 in amino acids: CASSGGLYNSPLHF. The DNA for the CDR3 is TGTGCCAGCAGCGGGGGACTCTATAATTCACCCCTCCACTTT.

The chain carries TRBV6-5 and TRBJ2-7; D is possibly TRBD2 (5 bases). CDR1 MNHEY and CDR2 SVGAGI come from the germline V gene. V dropped 6 bases and J dropped 5 bases, with 14 bases sitting between them. This CDR3 contains 13 residues. CDR3 nucleotides: TGTGCCAGCAGAACCACTAGGTCCCACGAGCAGTACTTC. This sequence encodes CASRTTRSHEQYF.

A single count supports this clone. CDR3 sequence (DNA): TGTGCCAGCAGGCCCGATGGGGCCGAGAACACTGAAGCTTTCTTT. This gives the protein CASRPDGAENTEAFF. This chain connects TRBV13 to TRBJ1-1, with D perhaps TRBD1 (5 bases). V lost 6 bases and J lost 1, with 15 bases in between. Germline CDR1 and CDR2: PRHDT and FYEKMQ (reference sequence). There are 15 residues in the CDR3. Full variable domain (rest looked up from reference TRBV13 and TRBJ1-1): AAGVIQSPRHLIKEKRETATLKCYPIPRHDTVYWYQQGPGQDPQFLISFYEKMQSDKGSIPDRFSAQQFSDYHSELNMSSLELGDSALYFCASRPDGAENTEAFFGQGTRLTVV.

The rearrangement uses TRBV15 and TRBJ2-7; maybe TRBD1 (6 bases). The CDR3 is 15 residues long. V was clipped by 0 bases and J by 2 bases, with 11 bases between them. From germline, CDR1 is LNHNV and CDR2 YYDKDF (reference sequence). CDR3 sequence: CATSREGSGAYEQYF. The CDR3 nucleotides are TGTGCCACCAGCAGAGAGGGCTCAGGGGCCTACGAGCAGTACTTC.

V gene TRBV5-4 combines with J gene TRBJ1-3; D is undetermined. The CDR3 consists of 13 residues. Germline loops: CDR1 SGHNT, CDR2 YYREEE (reference sequence). Between the trimmed V and J ends, which lost 4 bases and 4 bases, there was a span of 9 bases. This CDR3 reads CASSTPTGNTIYF. The CDR3 DNA is TGTGCCAGCAGCACCCCGACAGGAAACACCATATATTTT.